Listed here are 28 T cell receptor beta chains from one sample, sequenced in a study of pediatric ulcerative colitis. TCRdb's copy holds only in-frame clones and misses some; the assay was immunoSEQ multiplex PCR. Among 15,000 to 20,000 clones listed, just under 75% were seen once. The rectum was sampled with one to two pinch biopsies at colonoscopy. The specimen sequenced was gut tissue. These TCRs come from a girl aged 10 to 17 with moderate ulcerative colitis.

The chain is built from TRBV10-2 and TRBJ1-1; TRBD1 matches at 12 bases. The germline CDR1 and CDR2 sequences are WSHSY and SAAADI. The ends lost 6 bases at V and 6 bases at J; junction bases unmatched: 5. CDR3 length equals 14 residues. As DNA, the CDR3 is TGCGCCAGCAGCCGGGACAGGGGGCGGGCTGAAGCTTTCTTT. This gives the protein CASSRDRGRAEAFF.

The chain couples TRBV5-4 to TRBJ2-7, with 8 bases lining up with TRBD1. From germline, CDR1 is SGHNT and CDR2 YYREEE (reference sequence). J was trimmed by 5 bases and V by 0 bases; bases with no gene match: 4. The CDR3 loop spans 14 amino acids. The CDR3 reads CASSLGQGHHEQYF. DNA for the CDR3: TGTGCCAGCAGCTTGGGACAGGGGCACCACGAGCAGTACTTC.

V usage is TRBV9 and J usage is TRBJ2-2; tentatively, D is TRBD2 (5 bases). Germline CDR1 is SGDLS and CDR2 is YYNGEE. This CDR3 is built from 14 residues. V lost 6 bases, J lost 1 base, and 10 bases lay in between. The DNA of the CDR3 is TGTGCCAGCACGACTACAGTGAACACCGGGGAGCTGTTTTTT. Protein product: CASTTTVNTGELFF.

This chain joins TRBV29-1 and TRBJ1-3; 9 bases fit TRBD1. Trimming removed 3 bases from V and 1 base from J; junction bases left unmatched: 7. The CDR3 is 16 residues long. Germline CDR1 and CDR2: SQVTM and ANQGSEA. The CDR3, as DNA: TGCAGCGTTGACACGATCGGACAGGGGTCTGGAAACACCATATATTTT. This sequence encodes CSVDTIGQGSGNTIYF.

This clone was detected once. This sequence joins TRBV7-2 and TRBJ2-3, with TRBD1 identical over 7 bases. V shed 5 bases and J 10 bases; nucleotides not matched to a gene: 6. This CDR3 contains 12 residues. Germline V gene data show CDR1 as SGHTA and CDR2 as FQGNSA. CDR3 bases: TGTGCCAGCAGCGTACAGGGGAACGCGCAGTATTTT. This translates into CASSVQGNAQYF.

J is TRBJ2-5 and V is TRBV7-2; no firm D call. Germline loops: CDR1 SGHTA, CDR2 FQGNSA. This CDR3 is 13 amino acids long. V gave up 3 bases and J gave up 5 bases, with 10 bases separating them. The CDR3 sequence is CASSFSRLETQYF. In DNA, the CDR3 is TGTGCCAGCAGCTTTAGCAGGCTGGAGACCCAGTACTTC.

This chain links TRBV10-3 with TRBJ1-1, with 9 bases matching TRBD1. The CDR3 covers 15 residues. Unmatched junction bases numbered 12, after V lost 6 bases and J lost 7 bases. CDR1 ENHRY and CDR2 SYGVKD come from the germline V gene. The CDR3 region has the DNA TGTGCCATCAGCGAGAGGACAGGGGAAGGGGGTGAAGCTTTCTTT. Translated: CAISERTGEGGEAFF.

This chain links TRBV6-6 with TRBJ1-6, with no clear D. The CDR3 loop spans 13 amino acids. Germline CDR1 is MNHNY and CDR2 is SVGAGI (reference sequence). Trimming pared 6 bases from V and 14 bases from J, leaving 17 bases between. The CDR3 sequence is CASSPLGEGTLHF. CDR3 nucleotide sequence: TGTGCCAGCAGCCCACTGGGAGAAGGAACCCTCCACTTT.

V usage is TRBV5-4 and J usage is TRBJ1-2, with D perhaps matching TRBD1 (6 bases). Trimming removed 6 bases at V and 6 bases at J, with 9 bases between. This CDR3 is 11 amino acids long. The germline V gene has CDR1 SGHNT and CDR2 YYREEE (reference sequence). The chain's CDR3 is CASTRGDGYTF. DNA of the CDR3: TGTGCCAGCACGAGGGGGGATGGCTACACCTTC.

The CDR3 region is CASTPRGGNTEAFF. CDR3 DNA sequence: TGCGCCAGCACTCCAAGGGGGGGGAACACTGAAGCTTTCTTT. The chain is built from TRBV23-1 and TRBJ1-1; the D gene is possibly TRBD1 (6 bases). TRBV23-1 is reported as an ORF; its role is uncertain. Deletions cut 7 bases from V and 1 base from J, with 13 bases between. The CDR3 runs 14 residues.

This clone was detected only a few times. V is TRBV2 and J is TRBJ1-1, with 8 bases fitting TRBD1. The junction had 2 bases not matched to a gene; V was cut back by 7 bases and J by 1 base. The CDR3 extends over 13 amino acids. The germline CDR1 and CDR2 sequences are SNHLY and FYNNEI. The DNA of the CDR3 is TGTGCCAGCATTGGACAGGGGAACACTGAAGCTTTCTTT. Translation gives CASIGQGNTEAFF.

The CDR3 loop reads CASSDSDSSGNTIYF. The CDR3 DNA follows: TGTGCCAGCAGCGACTCCGACAGCTCTGGAAACACCATATATTTT. The chain recombines TRBV9 with TRBJ1-3; D perhaps matches TRBD1 (5 bases). V dropped 3 bases and J dropped 0 bases, with 10 bases sitting between them. CDR3 length: 15 amino acids. Germline CDR1 is SGDLS and CDR2 is YYNGEE.

V gene TRBV28 combines with J gene TRBJ1-5; 7 nucleotides match TRBD1. V shed 3 bases, J shed 7 bases, and the junction held 9 bases outside the gene matches. The CDR3 totals 15 residues. Germline-derived CDR1 and CDR2 are MDHEN and SYDVKM. This chain's CDR3 is CASSFGSGGGQPQHF. CDR3 bases: TGTGCCAGCAGTTTCGGGTCAGGGGGAGGACAGCCCCAGCATTTT. Drawing the rest from reference TRBV28 and TRBJ1-5, the complete variable domain is DVKVTQSSRYLVKRTGEKVFLECVQDMDHENMFWYRQDPGLGLRLIYFSYDVKMKEKGDIPEGYSVSREKKERFSLILESASTNQTSMYLCASSFGSGGGQPQHFGDGTRLSIL.

The chain combines TRBV5-1 with TRBJ2-7; TRBD1 matches at 9 bases. Germline V gene data show CDR1 as SGHRS and CDR2 as YFSETQ. This CDR3 contains 16 residues. V lost 6 bases to trimming and J lost 2 bases; unmatched junction nucleotides: 12. DNA of the CDR3: TGCGCCAGCACTGGTGAGGCAGGGACAGGGCCCTACGAGCAGTACTTC. This encodes CASTGEAGTGPYEQYF. Supplemented by reference TRBV5-1 and TRBJ2-7, the full variable domain reads KAGVTQTPRYLIKTRGQQVTLSCSPISGHRSVSWYQQTPGQGLQFLFEYFSETQRNKGNFPGRFSGRQFSNSRSEMNVSTLELGDSALYLCASTGEAGTGPYEQYFGPGTRLTVT.

This clone has just a few counts. The chain uses TRBV6-5 and TRBJ1-1; no reliable D call. In germline, CDR1 is MNHEY, CDR2 SVGAGI. Trimming stripped 0 bases from V and 1 base from J, with 6 bases between. The CDR3 consists of 14 residues. CDR3 loop: CASSYSARNTEAFF. The CDR3 DNA reads TGTGCCAGCAGTTACTCGGCGAGGAACACTGAAGCTTTCTTT.

This chain uses TRBV19 with TRBJ1-1; D unclear. Germline V gene data show CDR1 as LNHDA and CDR2 as SQIVND (reference sequence). CDR3 length equals 13 residues. Trimming removed 10 bases at V and 0 bases at J, with 12 bases between. For the CDR3, the DNA is TGTGCCACTCATAATCCCGTGAACACTGAAGCTTTCTTT. Translation gives CATHNPVNTEAFF.

The rearrangement uses TRBV9 and TRBJ2-2, with no clear D. Trimming removed 0 bases from V and 6 bases from J, with 9 bases in between. This CDR3 spans 14 amino acids. In germline, CDR1 is SGDLS, CDR2 YYNGEE. The CDR3 protein is CASSVVSSSGELFF. CDR3 nucleotides: TGTGCCAGCAGCGTAGTGTCTAGTTCCGGGGAGCTGTTTTTT.

On this clone: The junction shows a germline mismatch at one end, possibly a read error. This rearrangement joins TRBV11-1 to TRBJ2-3; 10 bases are shared with TRBD2. The germline V gene encodes CDR1 SGHAT and CDR2 FQDESV (reference sequence). This CDR3 region has 14 residues. The CDR3 DNA reads TGTGCCAGCAGCTTTAAAGCTAGCGGGGGTATCCTGCATTTT. The encoded protein is CASSFKASGGILHF.

This clone counts as medium-sized. The chain joins TRBV11-2 to TRBJ1-1; 10 bases are a match to TRBD1. Trimming took 10 bases from V and 3 from J; bases not matched to a gene: 5. The germline V gene has CDR1 SGHAT and CDR2 FQNNGV. CDR3 length: 13 amino acids. CDR3 residues: CATRQGADTEAFF. CDR3 sequence (DNA): TGTGCCACCCGACAGGGGGCAGACACTGAAGCTTTCTTT.

The table lists this clone with a count of one. The chain has TRBV7-6 and TRBJ2-5, with a weak D call TRBD2 (5 bases). Germline V CDR1 and CDR2: SGHVS, FNYEAQ. V lost 5 bases and J 4 bases, leaving 14 bases between the germline ends. The CDR3 loop spans 14 amino acids. CDR3 coding DNA: TGTGCCAGCAGCCCCCTTGAGGGCCGAGAGACCCAGTACTTC. This gives the protein CASSPLEGRETQYF.

This sequence joins TRBV19 and TRBJ2-4; possibly TRBD2 for D (7 bases). Germline V gene lookup returns CDR1 LNHDA and CDR2 SQIVND (reference sequence). Between the trimmed V and J ends, which lost 8 bases and 2 bases, there was a span of 16 bases. The CDR3 is 15 residues long. CDR3 residues: CASRRGALTKNIQYF. The CDR3, as DNA: TGTGCCAGTCGCCGGGGGGCCCTTACCAAAAACATTCAGTACTTC.

The rearrangement links TRBV7-9 to TRBJ1-1; possibly TRBD1 for D (5 bases). In germline, CDR1 is SEHNR, CDR2 FQNEAQ (reference sequence). Trimming removed 6 bases from V and 1 base from J, with 12 bases in between. The CDR3 covers 14 residues. CDR3 sequence: CASSQGRENTEAFF. For the CDR3, the DNA is TGTGCCAGCAGTCAGGGACGGGAGAACACTGAAGCTTTCTTT.

This chain links TRBV5-1 with TRBJ2-5; a weak D match, TRBD1 (8 bases). The CDR3 covers 15 residues. Per germline, CDR1 SGHRS and CDR2 YFSETQ. Trimming took off 4 bases at V and 1 base at J, with 14 bases between the two ends. The CDR3 here is CASSSGTGLQETQYF. The CDR3 region has the DNA TGCGCCAGCAGCAGCGGGACAGGCCTCCAAGAGACCCAGTACTTC.

With respect to this clone: At one of its ends the junction is not consistent with the germline gene, which may arise from a read error. The chain joins TRBV28 to TRBJ2-1; 8 bases are a match to TRBD1. This CDR3 is 16 amino acids long. Germline V gene sequence: CDR1 MDHEN, CDR2 SYDVKM. For the CDR3, the DNA is TGTGCCAGCAGTCCCTGGACAGGGTCTTTTGAAGGAGGTGGAGTCTTC. It codes for CASSPWTGSFEGGGVF.

The rearrangement uses TRBV5-1 and TRBJ2-1; 7 bases are shared with TRBD1. The CDR3 runs 16 residues. The V gene's germline CDR1 is SGHRS and CDR2 YFSETQ. V gave up 4 bases and J gave up 0 bases; unmatched junction bases: 7. The DNA of the CDR3 is TGCGCCAGCAGCCCCGGGACAGTGGGCTCCTACAATGAGCAGTTCTTC. Encoded protein: CASSPGTVGSYNEQFF.

V usage is TRBV6-1 and J usage is TRBJ2-7; 7 bases align to TRBD1. The V and J ends lost 5 bases and 6 bases, in that order; junction bases with no gene match: 13. Germline-derived CDR1 and CDR2 are MNHNS and SASEGT. The CDR3 extends over 15 amino acids. The DNA for the CDR3 is TGTGCCAGCAGTTTCCTTCAGGGGGATTTGGGCGAGCAGTACTTC. Amino acids: CASSFLQGDLGEQYF.

This chain uses TRBV18 with TRBJ2-5, with D maybe TRBD1 (5 bases). Germline CDR1 and CDR2: KGHSH and LQKENI. The CDR3 runs to 13 residues. V was shortened by 3 bases and J by 2 bases, with 7 bases between the two germline ends. Written as DNA, the CDR3 is TGTGCCAGCTCACCGGGGCTACAAGAGACCCAGTACTTC. Protein sequence: CASSPGLQETQYF.

The rearrangement links TRBV5-1 to TRBJ2-3; 8 bases map to TRBD2. V gave up 7 bases and J gave up 6 bases; unmatched junction bases: 13. The germline gives CDR1 SGHRS, CDR2 YFSETQ. CDR3 size: 15 residues. CDR3 region: CASSKIQRGTDTQYF. The CDR3 DNA reads TGCGCCAGCTCCAAAATCCAGCGGGGGACGGATACGCAGTATTTT.